The 15 T cell receptor beta chains below were found in one sample sequenced in a study of T cell changes during pregnancy in multiple sclerosis. TCRdb keeps only in-frame clones here, not all; method: immunoSEQ multiplex PCR. The data hold some 47,000 clones, with approximately 90% observed a single time. Sequencing used peripheral blood, obtained in the first trimester of pregnancy. These receptor sequences come from a female donor with multiple sclerosis, enrolled in a pregnancy study.

The CDR3 here is CASSDPRTDYSGDTIYF. CDR3 DNA sequence: TGTGCCAGCAGTGATCCCAGGACAGATTACTCTGGGGACACCATATATTTT. The chain couples TRBV25-1 to TRBJ1-3; D possibly corresponds to TRBD1 (6 bases). The ends were cut back, 3 bases at V and 8 bases at J, with 23 bases in the middle. The CDR3 covers 17 residues. The germline V gene encodes CDR1 MGHDK and CDR2 SYGVNS. Full variable domain (remainder filled in from reference TRBV25-1 and TRBJ1-3): EADIYQTPRYLVIGTGKKITLECSQTMGHDKMYWYQQDPGMELHLIHYSYGVNSTEKGDLSSESTVSRIRTEHFPLTLESARPSHTSQYLCASSDPRTDYSGDTIYFGEGSWLTVV.

V usage is TRBV6-1 and J usage is TRBJ1-5, with D perhaps matching TRBD1 (5 bases). This CDR3 has 15 residues. V was shortened by 1 base and J by 7 bases, with 14 bases between the two germline ends. Germline V gene data show CDR1 as MNHNS and CDR2 as SASEGT. CDR3 amino acids: CASSEGVGEDQPQHF. CDR3 coding DNA: TGTGCCAGCAGTGAAGGAGTAGGGGAGGACCAGCCCCAGCATTTT.

The J gene is TRBJ2-2, the V gene TRBV7-8; D not resolved. Trimming removed 5 bases at V and 1 base at J, with 14 bases between. Germline CDR1 SGHVS, CDR2 FQNEAQ. This CDR3 spans 16 amino acids. CDR3 sequence (DNA): TGTGCCAGCAGCCCCCAGCTAGTGGTGAACACCGGGGAGCTGTTTTTT. This codes for CASSPQLVVNTGELFF. The variable domain in full, completed from reference TRBV7-8 and TRBJ2-2, reads GAGVSQSPRYKVAKRGQDVALRCDPISGHVSLFWYQQALGQGPEFLTYFQNEAQLDKSGLPSDRFFAERPEGSVSTLKIQRTQQEDSAVYLCASSPQLVVNTGELFFGEGSRLTVL.

In this sample, this clone turned up a few times. CDR3 residues: CASRLDRGTGNTIYF. The CDR3 DNA reads TGTGCCAGCAGACTCGACAGGGGTACTGGAAACACCATATATTTT. This chain uses TRBV6-5 with TRBJ1-3; 8 positions match TRBD1. Germline V CDR1 and CDR2: MNHEY, SVGAGI. The J segment lost 2 bases and the V segment lost 6 bases, leaving 6 bases of the junction unmatched. This CDR3 comprises 15 residues.

The chain employs TRBV7-3 and TRBJ2-7, with 9 nucleotides matching TRBD1. With 5 bases clipped from V and 4 bases from J, the junction kept 6 bases outside the gene matches. This CDR3 has 14 amino acids. The V gene's germline CDR1 is SGHTA and CDR2 FQGTGA. CDR3 coding DNA: TGTGCCAGCAGCCCGACAGGGGGTGGGTACGAGCAGTACTTC. Amino acid sequence: CASSPTGGGYEQYF.

This clone was found a few times. This chain joins TRBV5-3 and TRBJ1-6; weak D call: TRBD1 (6 bases). TRBV5-3 is flagged as an ORF with uncertain function. The CDR3 has 14 amino acids. Trimming took off 3 bases at V and 10 bases at J, with 14 bases between the two ends. The CDR3 here is CARSSYRDDSPLHF. The CDR3 coding sequence is TGTGCCAGAAGCTCATACAGGGATGACTCACCCCTCCACTTT.

V gene TRBV2 combines with J gene TRBJ1-1; D not resolved. Germline V CDR1 and CDR2: SNHLY, FYNNEI. This CDR3 is built from 14 residues. V was pared by 4 bases and J by 0 bases, with 9 bases between. The CDR3 region is CASSVTYLNTEAFF. DNA of the CDR3: TGTGCCAGCAGTGTAACTTATTTGAACACTGAAGCTTTCTTT.

This rearrangement joins TRBV2 to TRBJ1-1; the D is unclear. Trimming cost V 8 bases and J 0 bases, with 16 bases left between them. The V gene's germline CDR1 is SNHLY and CDR2 FYNNEI. This CDR3 contains 15 residues. CDR3 nucleotides: TGTGCCAGCGTGGAGGGCTGGAGCGTGAACACTGAAGCTTTCTTT. This translates into CASVEGWSVNTEAFF.

This clone was found once. The V and J genes are TRBV6-1 and TRBJ1-6, with 11 bases lining up with TRBD1. The germline V gene encodes CDR1 MNHNS and CDR2 SASEGT. V lost 4 bases to trimming and J lost 7 bases; unmatched junction nucleotides: 6. The CDR3 totals 16 residues. CDR3 nucleotide sequence: TGTGCCAGCAGTGGCGGACAGGGGGCATGGAATTCACCCCTCCACTTT. Translated: CASSGGQGAWNSPLHF.

The rearrangement joins TRBV4-2 to TRBJ2-7, with 9 bases matching TRBD2. This CDR3 spans 16 amino acids. From germline, CDR1 is LGHNA and CDR2 YNFKEQ. Germline trimming cut 0 bases from V and 5 bases from J; bases unmatched to any gene: 8. CDR3 residues: CASSQDAGGGADEQYF. The CDR3 nucleotides are TGTGCCAGCAGCCAAGATGCTGGCGGGGGGGCGGACGAGCAGTACTTC.

The chain couples TRBV29-1 to TRBJ2-5, with 7 positions matching TRBD1. The V and J ends lost 7 bases and 5 bases, in that order; junction bases with no gene match: 10. This CDR3 is 13 amino acids long. In germline, CDR1 is SQVTM, CDR2 ANQGSEA. The CDR3 nucleotides read TGCAGCGCTCAAGCAAACAGGGGTGAGACCCAGTACTTC. This sequence encodes CSAQANRGETQYF.

The gene calls are TRBV4-1 and TRBJ1-5, with unresolved D. Trimming removed 0 bases at V and 2 bases at J, with 14 bases between. This CDR3 region has 17 residues. CDR1 is MGHRA and CDR2 is YSYEKL in the germline V gene. The CDR3, as DNA: TGCGCCAGCAGCCAAGATCAGTTGACTTCCCGCAATCAGCCCCAGCATTTT. It is translated as CASSQDQLTSRNQPQHF.

The chain links TRBV6-5 to TRBJ2-6, with D perhaps matching TRBD2 (6 bases). Germline V lookup: CDR1 MNHEY, CDR2 SVGAGI. The CDR3 runs to 14 residues. The V gene lost 7 bases and the J gene lost 1 base, with 8 bases spanning the gap. The CDR3 spells CASTGGSGANVLTF. The DNA for the CDR3 is TGTGCCAGCACCGGAGGGTCTGGGGCCAACGTCCTGACTTTC.

This chain links TRBV6-6 with TRBJ2-2; D is possibly TRBD2 (6 bases). CDR1 MNHNY and CDR2 SVGAGI come from the germline V gene (reference sequence). The V end was cut by 4 bases, the J end by 2 bases, with 14 bases between. The CDR3 runs 16 residues. The CDR3 here is CASSSQGGPNTGELFF. The CDR3 coding sequence is TGTGCCAGCAGTTCCCAGGGAGGTCCCAACACCGGGGAGCTGTTTTTT.

The chain carries TRBV21-1 and TRBJ2-1; the listed D gene, TRBD2, was not tested against the DNA. TRBV21-1 is recorded as a pseudogene. The CDR3 sequence is 17 residues long. The CDR3 reads CASSKVRGGGGDNEQFF. The CDR3 DNA is TGTGCCAGCAGCAAAGTACGGGGAGGTGGAGGGGACAATGAGCAGTTCTTC.